This TCR beta chain was captured in a study of beta chain features in type 1 diabetes. Note on this clone: The target antigen is unknown.

The authors reverse transcribed all of the isolated RNA, so sequencing captured expressed TCRB transcripts. Here immunoSEQ multiplex PCR was the method, and the copy in TCRdb shows in-frame clones only, minus some. Of more than 300,000 clones in the sample, over 12% were seen once. The study's findings and limits: The question left open here concerned HLA type influencing TCRB rearrangement. Among patients, naive, central memory and Treg TCRB repertoires appeared more similar than among healthy donors.

The trim removed 8 bases at V and 3 bases at J, leaving 5 bases unmatched. Germline V CDR1 and CDR2: SEHNR, FQNEAQ (reference sequence). The CDR3 covers 15 residues. This rearrangement joins TRBV7-9 to TRBJ2-2; 11 nucleotides line up with TRBD2. This clonotype was obtained from a woman aged 18-29 years in good health. Sequencing input: naive CD4+ T cells from blood. CDR3 in amino acids: CASSEGLADTGELFF. The CDR3 DNA reads TGTGCCAGCTCCGAGGGACTAGCGGACACCGGGGAGCTGTTTTTT. The whole variable domain, filled in from reference TRBV7-9 and TRBJ2-2, reads DTGVSQNPRHKITKRGQNVTFRCDPISEHNRLYWYRQTLGQGPEFLTYFQNEAQLEKSRLLSDRFSAERPKGSFSTLEIQRTEQGDSAMYLCASSEGLADTGELFFGEGSRLTVL.